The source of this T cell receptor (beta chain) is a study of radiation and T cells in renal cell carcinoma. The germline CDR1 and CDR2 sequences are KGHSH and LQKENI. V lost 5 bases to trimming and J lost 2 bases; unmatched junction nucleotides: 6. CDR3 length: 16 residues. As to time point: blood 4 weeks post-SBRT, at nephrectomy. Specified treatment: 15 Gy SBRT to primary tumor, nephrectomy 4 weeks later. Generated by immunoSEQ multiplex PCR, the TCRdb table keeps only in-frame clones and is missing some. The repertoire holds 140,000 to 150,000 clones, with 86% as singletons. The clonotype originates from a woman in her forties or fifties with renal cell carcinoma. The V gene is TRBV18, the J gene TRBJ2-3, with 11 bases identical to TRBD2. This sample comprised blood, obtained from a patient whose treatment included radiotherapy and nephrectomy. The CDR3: CASSWGTSGSTDTQYF. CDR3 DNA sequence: TGTGCCAGCTCATGGGGGACTAGCGGCTCCACAGATACGCAGTATTTT.